This T cell receptor (beta chain) was identified in a study of identical twins. The study, taken as a whole, reports: Low generation-probability sequences were in excess among twin-shared out-of-frame alpha sequences. The study found weaker excess twin sharing in beta out-of-frame sequences.

Unique molecular identifiers were present on the cDNA, and a universal primer site came from template switching. TCRdb re-analysed the 5' RACE reads in MiXCR, keeping a single row per CDR3 protein. Among fewer than 550,000 distinct CDR3 sequences, about 16% were seen once, and the ten largest hold roughly 0.42%. Germline V gives CDR1 SGHRS, CDR2 YFSETQ. This CDR3 has 16 amino acids. Trimming left V 4 bases short and J 0 bases short, with 14 bases between. A word on this clonotype: The antigen is unknown.

These data are also associated with another study on yellow fever vaccine responses in identical twins.

The sequence was collected from a woman younger than 30 in good health. What was sequenced was CD4+ T cells sorted from blood. This chain joins TRBV5-1 and TRBJ2-1; the D gene is possibly TRBD1 (6 bases). This CDR3 reads CASSRLGGSSYNEQFF. CDR3 bases: TGCGCCAGCAGCCGCCTAGGGGGTAGCTCCTACAATGAGCAGTTCTTC.